This T cell receptor beta chain was profiled in a study of T-cell reconstitution after alpha-beta-depleted transplantation in children. Study-wide findings and caveats: Elevated TCRbeta diversity at day 60 was traced, in some patients, to surviving recipient T cells and thymic progenitors. About two months after transplant, alpha-beta T cells reportedly came from several hundred expanded graft clones. T-cell counts and diversity at one year post-transplant came mainly from newly produced T cells.

This clonotype has at least ten counts. Its antigen is undetermined. A library of TCRbeta sequences, prepared with unique molecular identifiers, was generated. Each CDR3 protein gets one entry after TCRdb re-called the PCR reads with MiXCR. The table lists about a million distinct CDR3 sequences, less than 30% of them singletons. Germline CDR1 is MGHRA and CDR2 is YSYEKL. This CDR3 is built from 15 residues. V gave up 0 bases and J gave up 7 bases; unmatched junction bases: 8. The gene calls are TRBV4-1 and TRBJ2-7; 8 bases match TRBD2. Here the sequenced sample was PBMCs, mostly from graft donor cells, taken 360 days after TCRalphabeta/CD19-depleted stem cell transplant. The receptor was isolated from a boy less than two years old who had a stem cell transplant for SCID, so the T cells may come from the graft donor. CDR3 protein: CASSQDPSGLGEQYF. As DNA, the CDR3 is TGCGCCAGCAGCCAAGATCCTAGCGGGCTGGGGGAGCAGTACTTC.